The source of this T cell receptor beta chain is a study of blood T cell repertoires in COVID-19. Study as a whole: Nucleic acid was either cDNA or gDNA, and it came from T cells, B-cell-depleted T cells, or PBMCs.

V was clipped by 4 bases and J by 2 bases, with 20 bases between them. Germline lookup yields CDR1 SGHRS and CDR2 YFSETQ. The CDR3 extends over 17 amino acids. Profiling relied on immunoSEQ multiplex PCR, and the TCRdb table lists in-frame clones only, not all of them. This sample has fewer than 500,000 clones; roughly 90% occur once, and the top ten carry roughly 0.7%. Allocation to cohorts depended on clinical history reported by the participants. Among Cohort 3 donors, those recovered had two negative PCRs, clearance, or symptom resolution. J is TRBJ2-3 and V is TRBV5-1; perhaps TRBD1 as D (6 bases). The sequenced sample was PBMCs or T cells enriched from blood (not recorded which). This TCR derives from a woman younger than 30 who had recovered from COVID-19. The CDR3, as DNA: TGCGCCAGCAGCCCCTATCCAGGGGTGGGGATCACAGATACGCAGTATTTT. It is translated as CASSPYPGVGITDTQYF.